The 27 T cell receptor beta chains below were found in one sample sequenced in a study of blood T cell repertoires in COVID-19 (dated by TCRdb to about 2020). Preparation of the library involved the immunoSEQ multiplex PCR assay. TCRdb took this table from immuneACCESS and kept in-frame rearrangements with V and J called. Such tables lack part of the clones; where checked against another copy, unresolved V genes explain under half of the gap, and the rest is unexplained. The sample yields some 180,000 clones; 70% to 90% were counted once. Clones ranked in the top ten supply 18% of the sample. Sample: peripheral blood. The receptors were gathered from a man aged 50 to 60 with COVID-19, enrolled during active disease.

In its sample, this clone was seen a few times. V and J are TRBV7-9 and TRBJ1-4; 8 bases are a match to TRBD1. V lost 0 bases to trimming and J lost 5 bases; unmatched junction nucleotides: 8. The CDR3 length is 17 residues. Germline CDR1 and CDR2: SEHNR and FQNEAQ (reference sequence). The CDR3 nucleotides read TGTGCCAGCAGCTTAGCGGCTTTGGGACAGGACAATGAAAAACTGTTTTTT. This gives the protein CASSLAALGQDNEKLFF. Variable domain in full (rest from reference TRBV7-9 and TRBJ1-4): DTGVSQNPRHKITKRGQNVTFRCDPISEHNRLYWYRQTLGQGPEFLTYFQNEAQLEKSRLLSDRFSAERPKGSFSTLEIQRTEQGDSAMYLCASSLAALGQDNEKLFFGSGTQLSVL.

V is TRBV12-3 or TRBV12-4 and J is TRBJ1-2; 8 nucleotides agree with TRBD1. J was trimmed by 3 bases and V by 5 bases; bases with no gene match: 2. The CDR3 runs 13 residues. The CDR3 DNA is TGTGCCAGCAGTCCGGACAGGGACTATGGCTACACCTTC. It specifies CASSPDRDYGYTF.

This clone was observed a few times. This chain uses TRBV5-1 with TRBJ2-2; 10 bases are shared with TRBD1. With 3 bases clipped from V and 6 bases from J, the junction kept 5 bases outside the gene matches. The germline V gene has CDR1 SGHRS and CDR2 YFSETQ. This CDR3 has 15 residues. This CDR3 reads CASSYGQGVAGELFF. CDR3 nucleotides: TGCGCCAGCAGCTACGGACAGGGGGTAGCCGGGGAGCTGTTTTTT.

The gene calls are TRBV5-8 and TRBJ1-4; D might be TRBD1 (5 bases). Germline V gene data show CDR1 as SGHTS and CDR2 as YDEGEE. This CDR3 is 16 amino acids long. The V end was cut by 1 base, the J end by 1 base, with 11 bases between. The CDR3 sequence is CASSLTGGRTNEKLFF. The CDR3 region has the DNA TGTGCCAGCAGCTTGACAGGCGGACGAACTAATGAAAAACTGTTTTTT.

The chain couples TRBV6-5 to TRBJ1-6; perhaps TRBD1 as D (5 bases). Germline V gene lookup returns CDR1 MNHEY and CDR2 SVGAGI. The CDR3 contains 15 residues. Trimming stripped 6 bases from V and 9 bases from J, with 18 bases between. The CDR3 region has the DNA TGTGCCAGCAGACTACGGACAACTTTGGGTTCACCCCTCCACTTT. Translated, it gives CASRLRTTLGSPLHF.

This clone was seen only once. This chain joins TRBV13 and TRBJ2-1; possible D gene TRBD2, 7 bases. Germline V gene sequence: CDR1 PRHDT, CDR2 FYEKMQ (reference sequence). The CDR3 extends over 13 amino acids. The ends were cut back, 5 bases at V and 10 bases at J, with 15 bases in the middle. The CDR3 coding sequence is TGTGCCAGCAGCCCCCGGGGGGCAGGCGAGCAGTTCTTC. Translating gives CASSPRGAGEQFF.

This clone was seen only a few times. This chain links TRBV29-1 with TRBJ2-3; the match to TRBD2 covers 7 bases. Germline CDR1 reads SQVTM; CDR2 reads ANQGSEA. The CDR3 is 14 residues long. V shed 5 bases and J 2 bases; nucleotides not matched to a gene: 7. CDR3 nucleotide sequence: TGCAGCGTTTTGAAAGCGGGGACCACAGATACGCAGTATTTT. Its protein product is CSVLKAGTTDTQYF.

This chain uses TRBV28 with TRBJ2-5; D is uncertain. CDR3 length: 14 residues. Germline V CDR1 and CDR2: MDHEN, SYDVKM. V lost 2 bases to trimming and J lost 2 bases, with 9 bases between them. The CDR3 DNA sequence: TGTGCCAGCAGTTTAGGCGGATCGCAAGAGACCCAGTACTTC. It yields the protein CASSLGGSQETQYF.

V gene TRBV7-8 combines with J gene TRBJ1-2; no clear D. Trimming pared 5 bases from V and 5 bases from J, leaving 15 bases between. The germline CDR1 and CDR2 sequences are SGHVS and FQNEAQ. There are 14 residues in the CDR3. The DNA of the CDR3 is TGTGCCAGCAGCCCCGGGATAGTTGGGTATGGCTACACCTTC. Amino acid sequence: CASSPGIVGYGYTF.

This chain joins TRBV7-8 and TRBJ2-2, with 10 nucleotides matching TRBD2. CDR1 is SGHVS, CDR2 FQNEAQ, per germline. The CDR3 sequence is 17 residues long. Trimming cost V 2 bases and J 0 bases; bases outside gene matches: 3. In nucleotides, the CDR3 is TGTGCCAGCAGCTTAAATAGCGGGGGGTCGAACACCGGGGAGCTGTTTTTT. Protein product: CASSLNSGGSNTGELFF.

V gene TRBV2 combines with J gene TRBJ2-5; D call uncertain. V lost 4 bases, J lost 7 bases, and 7 bases lay in between. CDR3 length equals 11 residues. Germline V gene data show CDR1 as SNHLY and CDR2 as FYNNEI. Here the CDR3 reads CASSAPGTQYF. Written as DNA, the CDR3 is TGTGCCAGCAGTGCTCCCGGGACCCAGTACTTC.

The chain combines TRBV2 with TRBJ1-5, with 11 bases aligning to TRBD1. Per germline, CDR1 SNHLY and CDR2 FYNNEI. The CDR3 runs to 15 residues. V was pared by 6 bases and J by 7 bases, with 8 bases of the junction left unmatched. CDR3 sequence (DNA): TGTGCCAGCAGGGACGGACAGGGGGCATGGCAGCCCCAGCATTTT. The encoded protein is CASRDGQGAWQPQHF.

V is TRBV6-1 and J is TRBJ1-1, with a possible D match to TRBD1 (5 bases). The germline V gene encodes CDR1 MNHNS and CDR2 SASEGT. Trimming pared 1 base from V and 1 base from J, leaving 13 bases between. CDR3 length equals 16 residues. Here the CDR3 DNA reads TGTGCCAGCAGTGAAGTCGGGGGGAGGTGGAACACTGAAGCTTTCTTT. This encodes CASSEVGGRWNTEAFF.

This sequence joins TRBV5-1 and TRBJ2-1, with D possibly being TRBD2 (6 bases). Germline CDR1 and CDR2: SGHRS and YFSETQ. With 4 bases removed from V and 4 bases from J, the gap between germline ends came to 18 bases. This CDR3 comprises 16 residues. CDR3 loop: CASSDGSYTFYNEQFF. The CDR3 DNA reads as TGCGCCAGCAGCGACGGGAGCTATACTTTTTACAATGAGCAGTTCTTC.

This clone has only one observation. The CDR3 bases are TGTGCCTGGAGGGGACAAACGAACACTGAAGCTTTCTTT. Protein sequence: CAWRGQTNTEAFF. The chain combines TRBV30 with TRBJ1-1, with D possibly matching TRBD1 (6 bases). CDR1 is GTSNPN and CDR2 is SVGIG in the germline V gene (reference sequence). V was pared by 3 bases and J by 1 base, with 9 bases between. This CDR3 has 13 amino acids.

The chain employs TRBV6-1 and TRBJ1-6; 7 nucleotides match TRBD1. The CDR3 totals 16 residues. From germline, CDR1 is MNHNS and CDR2 SASEGT. The trim removed 4 bases at V and 1 base at J, leaving 4 bases unmatched. CDR3 region: CASSGQGWSYNSPLHF. The CDR3 coding sequence is TGTGCCAGCAGTGGACAGGGTTGGTCCTATAATTCACCCCTCCACTTT.

The chain links TRBV6-6 to TRBJ1-5, with a tentative D call TRBD1 (6 bases). The germline gives CDR1 MNHNY, CDR2 SVGAGI (reference sequence). V lost 5 bases, J lost 0 bases, and 26 bases lay in between. The CDR3 loop spans 20 amino acids. CDR3 protein: CASSHRRPNRDQYSNQPQHF. The CDR3 DNA follows: TGTGCCAGCAGTCATCGGCGCCCAAACAGGGATCAATATAGCAATCAGCCCCAGCATTTT.

In this sample, this clone turned up a few times. V usage is TRBV11-2 and J usage is TRBJ1-2; 7 positions match TRBD1. Per germline, CDR1 SGHAT and CDR2 FQNNGV. V shed 4 bases, J shed 8 bases, and the junction held 7 bases outside the gene matches. The CDR3 has 13 amino acids. The CDR3 is CASSYTGVEGYTF. DNA for the CDR3: TGTGCCAGCAGCTACACAGGGGTGGAGGGCTACACCTTC.

The chain is built from TRBV7-2 and TRBJ2-7, with D uncertain. Germline-derived CDR1 and CDR2 are SGHTA and FQGNSA. Trimming took 4 bases from V and 1 from J, leaving 14 bases between them. The length of the CDR3 is 15 residues. The CDR3 bases are TGTGCCAGCAGCTCCCCCGCCGGGTTTTCCTACGAGCAGTACTTC. It specifies CASSSPAGFSYEQYF.

The genes are TRBV28 and TRBJ1-2; a weak D match, TRBD1 (5 bases). The V end lost 2 bases, the J end lost 8 bases, and 15 bases lay between the germline ends. Germline CDR1 MDHEN, CDR2 SYDVKM. The CDR3 consists of 14 residues. The CDR3 protein is CASSLGRRATGYTF. The CDR3 DNA is TGTGCCAGCAGTTTAGGACGCAGGGCTACAGGCTACACCTTC.

The chain joins TRBV18 to TRBJ2-1; TRBD2 matches 10 bases. V was pared by 3 bases and J by 6 bases, with 8 bases of the junction left unmatched. CDR1 and CDR2 from the germline V gene are KGHSH and LQKENI. This CDR3 is built from 16 residues. Written as DNA, the CDR3 is TGTGCCAGCTCACCTCTGCTAGCGGGAGTATCCAATGAGCAGTTCTTC. Residues: CASSPLLAGVSNEQFF.

The J gene is TRBJ2-7, the V gene TRBV9; TRBD2 aligns across 14 bases. The CDR3 consists of 15 residues. Germline V gene sequence: CDR1 SGDLS, CDR2 YYNGEE. The V and J ends lost 4 bases and 4 bases, in that order; junction bases with no gene match: 4. In nucleotides, the CDR3 is TGTGCCAGCAGCAAAGGGACTAGCGGGAGTTACGAGCAGTACTTC. Protein: CASSKGTSGSYEQYF.

J is TRBJ2-5 and V is TRBV2, with 12 positions matching TRBD2. Trimming removed 6 bases from V and 1 base from J; junction bases left unmatched: 6. Germline V gives CDR1 SNHLY, CDR2 FYNNEI. This CDR3 has 16 amino acids. CDR3 region: CASRLLAGGLQETQYF. CDR3 nucleotides: TGTGCCAGCAGGTTACTAGCGGGGGGCCTCCAAGAGACCCAGTACTTC.

This clone was observed once. The chain couples TRBV18 to TRBJ2-1; TRBD2 aligns across 16 bases. J was trimmed by 5 bases and V by 3 bases; bases with no gene match: 4. Germline V gene data show CDR1 as KGHSH and CDR2 as LQKENI. This CDR3 contains 17 residues. The CDR3 sequence is CASSPGLAGGVHNEQFF. The DNA of the CDR3 is TGTGCCAGCTCACCGGGACTAGCGGGAGGGGTCCACAATGAGCAGTTCTTC.

This clone was seen a single time. This rearrangement joins TRBV5-1 to TRBJ2-2; TRBD2 is a possible D gene (5 bases). Deletions cut 0 bases from V and 7 bases from J, with 13 bases between. Germline assignment: CDR1 SGHRS and CDR2 YFSETQ. The CDR3 loop spans 15 amino acids. The CDR3 loop reads CASSLEGGRDGELFF. CDR3 bases: TGCGCCAGCAGCTTGGAGGGCGGCCGGGACGGGGAGCTGTTTTTT.

The chain recombines TRBV2 with TRBJ2-6; a possible D gene is TRBD1 (6 bases). The CDR3 length is 18 residues. CDR1 and CDR2 (germline): SNHLY, FYNNEI. Deletions cut 2 bases from V and 0 bases from J, with 14 bases between. CDR3 sequence reads: CASSETRQAFSGANVLTF. The CDR3 nucleotides are TGTGCCAGCAGTGAAACTAGACAGGCTTTCTCTGGGGCCAACGTCCTGACTTTC.

The rearrangement joins TRBV24-1 to TRBJ1-4; a possible D gene is TRBD1 (6 bases). V lost 4 bases to trimming and J lost 7 bases, with 12 bases between them. The CDR3 totals 14 residues. Germline CDR1 is KGHDR and CDR2 is SFDVKD. The DNA for the CDR3 is TGTGCCACCAGTGACACAGGGTTAGGTGAAAAACTGTTTTTT. Translated, it gives CATSDTGLGEKLFF.